The T cell receptor (beta chain) described here comes from a study of blood T cell repertoires in COVID-19. Data came from immunoSEQ multiplex PCR; TCRdb stores just in-frame clones and leaves some out. The sample holds about 360,000 clones, about 86% seen once. The germline V gene has CDR1 SEHNR and CDR2 FQNEAQ (reference sequence). Trimming pared 2 bases from V and 4 bases from J, leaving 11 bases between. The CDR3 covers 14 residues. The rearrangement joins TRBV7-9 to TRBJ2-5; maybe TRBD2 (5 bases). Sequencing was done on a sample of peripheral blood. The TCR originated in a woman aged 60 to 75 with COVID-19, enrolled during active disease. CDR3 nucleotides: TGTGCCAGCAGCTTATTGTCCGGGATAGAGACCCAGTACTTC. It specifies CASSLLSGIETQYF.